Shown below are 24 T cell receptor beta chains from a single sample sequenced in a study of CD4 and CD8 cells across lung adenocarcinoma regions. TCRdb re-called the PCR reads through MiXCR, storing one row per CDR3 protein. The data show some 7,900 distinct CDR3 sequences, roughly 40% seen once. Sequencing input: CD4+ T cells from the margin of a lung tumor. The source of these receptors is a male donor with lung adenocarcinoma. The CD4 and CD8 labels of this study may be unreliable.

J is TRBJ2-3 and V is TRBV3-1, with a weak D call TRBD2 (6 bases). This CDR3 has 15 amino acids. V was shortened by 3 bases and J by 1 base, with 11 bases between the two germline ends. Germline CDR1 is LGHDT and CDR2 is YNNKEL (reference sequence). CDR3 amino acids: CASSQSWGGTDTQYF. The CDR3 coding sequence is TGTGCCAGCAGCCAGTCATGGGGGGGCACAGATACGCAGTATTTT.

This clonotype appeared a single time. This may be a read error: a much more frequent sequence differs by one nucleotide. The V gene is TRBV11-2, the J gene TRBJ2-1; 7 nucleotides align to TRBD1. The closer fit of TRBJ2-7 to the DNA end suggests the J call may be wrong. CDR1 is SGHAT and CDR2 is FQNNGV in the germline V gene. The CDR3 has 13 residues. In DNA form, the CDR3 reads TGTGCCAGCAGGCGAACAGGGGACAATGAGCAGTACTTC. Protein product: CASRRTGDNEQYF.

Of note for this clonotype: A much larger clone differs from this one at a single base, so this may be a read error. The V and J genes are TRBV10-1 and TRBJ2-1; tentatively, D is TRBD1 or TRBD2 (5 bases each). The CDR3 consists of 12 residues. The V and J ends lost 3 bases and 13 bases respectively, with 13 bases between them. Looked up from germline, CDR1 is WNHNN and CDR2 is SYGVQD (reference sequence). The CDR3 DNA follows: TGCGCCAGCAGTGATACCTCCGGGACCCAGTTCTTC. As protein: CASSDTSGTQFF.

This clonotype was picked up a small number of times. Its ends do not fully match the called genes, so a read error is possible. The gene calls are TRBV3-1 and TRBJ2-5; D gene unclear. The germline V gene has CDR1 LGHDT and CDR2 YNNKEL (reference sequence). The CDR3 loop spans 13 amino acids. CDR3 residues: CASSQSQFHPALF. DNA for the CDR3: TGTGCCAGCAGCCAAAGTCAATTTCACCCGGCCCTCTTC.

The genes are TRBV27 and TRBJ2-4; 9 bases are shared with TRBD2. The CDR3 contains 16 residues. The V gene end was trimmed by 5 bases and the J gene end by 13 bases; junction bases not matched to a gene: 18. Germline assignment: CDR1 MNHEY and CDR2 SMNVEV (reference sequence). CDR3 bases: TGTGCCAGCAGTGCGGGGGGGCTGGGAGCCACAGATACGCAGTACTTC. Its protein is CASSAGGLGATDTQYF.

The chain has TRBV3-1 and TRBJ2-5; TRBD2 aligns across 8 bases. CDR1 is LGHDT, CDR2 YNNKEL, per germline (reference sequence). The length of the CDR3 is 17 residues. Trimming at V came to 0 bases and at J to 1 base, leaving 7 bases not matched to a gene. In DNA, the CDR3 is TGTGCCAGCAGCCAAGATCCCCCGGGAGGGGTCCAAGAGACCCAGTACTTC. The encoded protein is CASSQDPPGGVQETQYF.

This clonotype is categorized as medium-sized. The rearrangement uses TRBV7-2 and TRBJ2-1; D is perhaps TRBD2 (5 bases). The end of the DNA aligns better with TRBJ2-7, so the J call may be wrong. The CDR3 sequence is 15 residues long. In germline, CDR1 is SGHTA, CDR2 FQGNSA. CDR3 nucleotides: TGTGCCAGCAGCTCCCCTAGCTTGGGGTCCTACGAGCAGTACTTC. Residues: CASSSPSLGSYEQYF.

This clonotype was seen more than once but under ten times. V and J are TRBV9 and TRBJ2-3; the D call may be TRBD1 or TRBD2 (6 bases each). This CDR3 is built from 15 residues. Trimming removed 4 bases at V and 3 bases at J, with 15 bases between. Per germline, CDR1 SGDLS and CDR2 YYNGEE. The CDR3 DNA follows: TGTGCCAGCAGCTCCCGAGGGGGGCGGACAGATACGCAGTATTTT. This encodes CASSSRGGRTDTQYF.

The chain employs TRBV6-5 and TRBJ2-3; D possibly corresponds to TRBD2 (6 bases). Trimming stripped 6 bases from V and 1 base from J, with 14 bases between. The CDR3 has 15 amino acids. Germline V CDR1 and CDR2: MNHEY, SVGAGI. This CDR3 reads CASRYGGGGTDTQYF. DNA of the CDR3: TGTGCCAGCAGGTATGGAGGCGGGGGCACAGATACGCAGTATTTT.

The chain employs TRBV6-2 or TRBV6-3 and TRBJ2-1; D perhaps matches TRBD1 (6 bases). Per the germline V gene, CDR1 is MNHEY and CDR2 is SVGEGT. Trimming removed 6 bases from V and 5 bases from J, with 14 bases in between. The CDR3 consists of 14 residues. Here the CDR3 DNA reads TGTGCCAGCAGACGGACAGCAGATCACAATGAGCAGTTCTTC. It codes for CASRRTADHNEQFF.

Relative to its sample, this clonotype is medium-sized. The chain carries TRBV10-1 and TRBJ2-3; D not certain. Germline CDR1 WNHNN, CDR2 SYGVQD (reference sequence). The CDR3 length is 15 residues. The V and J ends lost 4 bases and 0 bases respectively, with 11 bases between them. CDR3 protein: CASSAGMSSTDTQYF. The DNA for the CDR3 is TGCGCCAGCAGTGCGGGCATGTCTAGCACAGATACGCAGTATTTT.

The V gene is TRBV27, the J gene TRBJ2-4; perhaps TRBD1 as D (6 bases). Judging by the DNA end, TRBJ2-5 fits better; the J call may be wrong. The V gene's germline CDR1 is MNHEY and CDR2 SMNVEV (reference sequence). This CDR3 comprises 15 residues. CDR3 region: CASGPGGGDRETQYF. CDR3 coding DNA: TGTGCCAGCGGGCCCGGCGGCGGTGACAGGGAGACCCAGTACTTC.

This clonotype was seen at least ten times. The chain carries TRBV6-1 and TRBJ2-5, with no clear D. Germline V gene data show CDR1 as MNHNS and CDR2 as SASEGT. Between the trimmed V and J ends, which lost 6 bases and 5 bases, there was a span of 7 bases. The length of the CDR3 is 11 residues. CDR3 protein: CASSPSETQYF. The CDR3 nucleotides read TGTGCCAGCAGCCCCTCGGAGACCCAGTACTTC.

This clonotype has ten or more counts. The chain combines TRBV6-5 with TRBJ2-1, with 8 bases lining up with TRBD2. Losses at the gene ends were 6 bases for V and 13 bases for J; bases not matched to a gene: 17. The CDR3 totals 15 residues. The V gene's germline CDR1 is MNHEY and CDR2 SVGAGI. CDR3 bases: TGTGCCAGCAGCCCGGGACTAGAAGCTCTGTGGGGCCAGTTCTTC. Translated, it gives CASSPGLEALWGQFF.

This clonotype was counted between two and nine times. The chain has TRBV28 and TRBJ1-4; D ambiguous. The germline V gene has CDR1 MDHEN and CDR2 SYDVKM. Trimming left V 6 bases short and J 1 base short, with 12 bases between. This CDR3 region has 15 residues. The CDR3 sequence is CASSTYSQTNEKLFF. The CDR3 bases are TGTGCCAGCAGCACATACTCCCAAACTAATGAAAAACTGTTTTTT.

The chain recombines TRBV27 with TRBJ2-3; TRBD1 matches at 7 bases. V gave up 1 base and J gave up 12 bases; unmatched junction bases: 13. This CDR3 has 15 residues. The germline V gene encodes CDR1 MNHEY and CDR2 SMNVEV (reference sequence). CDR3 in amino acids: CASSLWGSGTDIQYF. DNA of the CDR3: TGTGCCAGCAGTTTATGGGGGTCTGGGACAGACATTCAGTATTTT.

Remarks on this clonotype: A junction boundary mismatches the germline segment, possibly from a read error. V and J are TRBV27 and TRBJ2-3, with 7 positions matching TRBD1. The J call could be wrong; TRBJ2-7 is a better fit for the DNA end. This CDR3 has 15 residues. Germline loops: CDR1 MNHEY, CDR2 SMNVEV (reference sequence). The CDR3 DNA sequence: TGTGCCAGCGGTTTAGGGGGCCGTGGGCCAGATACGCAGTACTTC. Its translation is CASGLGGRGPDTQYF.

This clonotype showed up many times. The chain joins TRBV6-5 to TRBJ1-2; the D is unclear. Germline V gene lookup returns CDR1 MNHEY and CDR2 SVGAGI. Trimming took off 4 bases at V and 1 base at J, with 22 bases between the two ends. This CDR3 region has 18 residues. CDR3: CASSSSGVGRKNNYGYTF. CDR3 coding DNA: TGTGCCAGCAGTTCCTCTGGGGTGGGTCGTAAAAATAACTATGGCTACACCTTC.

This clonotype is labeled as large. The V gene is TRBV6-5, the J gene TRBJ2-5; maybe TRBD1 (8 bases). The CDR3 totals 18 residues. The germline gives CDR1 MNHEY, CDR2 SVGAGI. Trimming took 8 bases from V and 5 from J, leaving 30 bases between them. Written as DNA, the CDR3 is TGTGCCAGCGGGGGGGGGCAGGGGGCACGTCTGTGGGGCGAGACCCAGTACTTC. Its translation: CASGGGQGARLWGETQYF.

This clonotype showed up just a few times. A much larger clone lies one base from this, so it may be a read error. The chain has TRBV6-1 and TRBJ2-1; 16 nucleotides match TRBD2. The end of the DNA fits TRBJ2-7 better, so the J call may be wrong. Looked up from germline, CDR1 is MNHNS and CDR2 is SASEGT. This CDR3 is built from 21 residues. CDR3 in DNA: TGTGCCAGCATCCGGGGGATAAGTGGGACTAGCGGGGGGGGCTCCTACAATGAGCAGTACTTC. Its translation is CASIRGISGTSGGGSYNEQYF.

Of note for this clonotype: The junction shows a germline mismatch at one end, possibly a read error. The chain is built from TRBV6-1 and TRBJ2-6; D assignment may be TRBD1 or TRBD2 (5 bases each). The CDR3 length is 16 residues. From germline, CDR1 is MNHNS and CDR2 SASEGT. CDR3 in amino acids: CASTLSGNRCANVQYF. CDR3 in DNA: TGTGCCAGCACCCTATCGGGGAACAGGTGCGCCAACGTCCAGTATTTC.

This clonotype is deemed medium-sized. The chain couples TRBV12-3 or TRBV12-4 to TRBJ2-3; 12 positions agree with TRBD2. The J segment lost 3 bases and the V segment lost 5 bases, leaving 3 bases of the junction unmatched. There are 15 residues in the CDR3. In nucleotides, the CDR3 is TGTGCCAGCAGTACGACTAGCGGGAGAACAGATACGCAGTATTTT. This sequence encodes CASSTTSGRTDTQYF.

This clonotype has more than one count but fewer than ten. The chain recombines TRBV12-3 or TRBV12-4 with TRBJ2-1; no reliable D call. The CDR3 contains 11 residues. V gave up 4 bases and J gave up 10 bases, with 8 bases separating them. The CDR3 loop reads CASSSPGEQFF. The CDR3 nucleotides read TGTGCCAGCAGTTCCCCCGGGGAGCAGTTCTTC.

The rearrangement joins TRBV10-3 to TRBJ2-1; the match to TRBD1 covers 8 bases. This CDR3 region has 20 residues. The trim removed 6 bases at V and 6 bases at J, leaving 25 bases unmatched. CDR1 and CDR2 from the germline V gene are ENHRY and SYGVKD. The CDR3, as DNA: TGTGCCATCAGCGTTGGAATAACCGGGACAGGTTCTCACGGGGGCAATGAGCAGTTCTTC. As protein: CAISVGITGTGSHGGNEQFF.